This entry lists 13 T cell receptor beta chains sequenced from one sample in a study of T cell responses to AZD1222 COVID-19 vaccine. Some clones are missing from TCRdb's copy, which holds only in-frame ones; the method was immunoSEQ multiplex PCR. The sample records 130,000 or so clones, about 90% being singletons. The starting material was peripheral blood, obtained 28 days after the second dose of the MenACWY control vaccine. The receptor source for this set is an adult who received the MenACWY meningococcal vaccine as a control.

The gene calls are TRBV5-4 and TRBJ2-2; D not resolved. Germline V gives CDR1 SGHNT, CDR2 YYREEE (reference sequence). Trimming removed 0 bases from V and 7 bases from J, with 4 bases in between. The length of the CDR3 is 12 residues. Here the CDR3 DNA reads TGTGCCAGCAGCTTGGAAGTCGGGGAGCTGTTTTTT. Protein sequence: CASSLEVGELFF.

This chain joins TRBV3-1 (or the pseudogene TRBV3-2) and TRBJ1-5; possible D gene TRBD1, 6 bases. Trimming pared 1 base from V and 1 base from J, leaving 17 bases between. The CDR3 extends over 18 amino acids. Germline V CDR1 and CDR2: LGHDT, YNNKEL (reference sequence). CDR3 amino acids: CASSQGPLSGASNQPQHF. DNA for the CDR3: TGTGCCAGCAGCCAAGGCCCGCTTTCAGGGGCGAGCAATCAGCCCCAGCATTTT.

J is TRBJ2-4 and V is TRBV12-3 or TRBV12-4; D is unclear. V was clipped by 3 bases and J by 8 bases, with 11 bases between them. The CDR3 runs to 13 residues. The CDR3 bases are TGTGCCAGCAGTTTGAAGAGTACTGACATTCAGTACTTC. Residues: CASSLKSTDIQYF.

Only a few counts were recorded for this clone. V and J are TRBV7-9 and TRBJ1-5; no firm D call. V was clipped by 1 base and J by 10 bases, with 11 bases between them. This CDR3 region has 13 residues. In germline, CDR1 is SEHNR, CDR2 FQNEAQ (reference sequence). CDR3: CASSLDQFQPQHF. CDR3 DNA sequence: TGTGCCAGCAGCTTAGATCAGTTCCAACCCCAGCATTTT.

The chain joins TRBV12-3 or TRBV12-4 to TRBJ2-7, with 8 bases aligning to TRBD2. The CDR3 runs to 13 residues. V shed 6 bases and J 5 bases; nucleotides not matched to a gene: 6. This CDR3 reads CASRAREGDEQYF. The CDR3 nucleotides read TGTGCCAGCAGGGCCCGGGAGGGGGACGAGCAGTACTTC.

CDR3 loop: CASSLGLGSGELFF. Written as DNA, the CDR3 is TGTGCCAGCAGCTTAGGACTAGGATCCGGGGAGCTGTTTTTT. The chain employs TRBV7-2 and TRBJ2-2; possibly TRBD2 for D (6 bases). This CDR3 has 14 residues. Per germline, CDR1 SGHTA and CDR2 FQGNSA. Trimming took 1 base from V and 6 from J, leaving 9 bases between them.

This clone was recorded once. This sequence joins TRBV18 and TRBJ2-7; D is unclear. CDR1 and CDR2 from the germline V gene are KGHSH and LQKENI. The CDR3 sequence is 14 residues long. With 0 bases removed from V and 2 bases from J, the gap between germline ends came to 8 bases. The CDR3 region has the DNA TGTGCCAGCTCACCACCGGGCGTACCCTACGAGCAGTACTTC. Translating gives CASSPPGVPYEQYF.

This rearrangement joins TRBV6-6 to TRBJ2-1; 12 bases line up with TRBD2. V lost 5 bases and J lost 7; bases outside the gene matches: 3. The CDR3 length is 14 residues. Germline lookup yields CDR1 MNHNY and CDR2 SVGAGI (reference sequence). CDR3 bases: TGTGCCAGCAGTACCGGGACTAGCGGGAATGAGCAGTTCTTC. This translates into CASSTGTSGNEQFF.

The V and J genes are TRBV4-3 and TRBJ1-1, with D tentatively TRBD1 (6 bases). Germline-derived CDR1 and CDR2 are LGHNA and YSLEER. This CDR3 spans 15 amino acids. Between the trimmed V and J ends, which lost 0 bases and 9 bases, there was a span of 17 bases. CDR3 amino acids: CASSQDETGSFQAFF. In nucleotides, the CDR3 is TGCGCCAGCAGCCAAGATGAAACAGGGTCCTTTCAAGCTTTCTTT.

Here the CDR3 DNA reads TGCAGCGTTGAAGATGACAGGTCCTACGAGCAGTACTTC. Translated, it gives CSVEDDRSYEQYF. V is TRBV29-1 and J is TRBJ2-7, with D tentatively TRBD1 (6 bases). Germline CDR1 is SQVTM and CDR2 is ANQGSEA. The CDR3 consists of 13 residues. The V and J ends lost 0 bases and 1 base respectively, with 7 bases between them.

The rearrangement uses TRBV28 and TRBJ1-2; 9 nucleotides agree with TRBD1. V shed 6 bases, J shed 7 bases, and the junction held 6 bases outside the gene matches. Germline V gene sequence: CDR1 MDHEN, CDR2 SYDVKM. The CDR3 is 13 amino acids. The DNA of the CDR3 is TGTGCCAGCAGAACCACAGGGGGCCTTGGCTACACCTTC. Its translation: CASRTTGGLGYTF.

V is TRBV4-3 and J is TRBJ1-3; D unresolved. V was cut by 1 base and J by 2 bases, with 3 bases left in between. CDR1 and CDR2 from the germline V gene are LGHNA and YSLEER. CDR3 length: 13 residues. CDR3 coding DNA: TGCGCCAGCAGCCAAGTTGCTGGAAACACCATATATTTT. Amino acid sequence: CASSQVAGNTIYF.

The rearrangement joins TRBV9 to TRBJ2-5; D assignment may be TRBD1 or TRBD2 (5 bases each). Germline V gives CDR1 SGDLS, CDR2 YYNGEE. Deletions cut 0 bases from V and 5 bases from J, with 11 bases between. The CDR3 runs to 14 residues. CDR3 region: CASSVAPGSETQYF. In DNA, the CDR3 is TGTGCCAGCAGCGTAGCTCCAGGGAGTGAGACCCAGTACTTC.